The entry that follows covers one TCR beta chain sequence. Its antigen is not identified. In the PCR, 60 Vbeta and 13 Jbeta primers were used. In the authors' methods: A follow-up analysis tallied 70 million to 80 million unique TCR beta chains, roughly 11 million shared. TCRdb's copy holds only in-frame clones and misses some; the assay was immunoSEQ multiplex PCR. The V and J calls and clone size were taken over from that table, and D and trimming were inferred from the DNA. This table has approximately 99,000 clones, around 81% appearing once. Trimming at V came to 6 bases and at J to 5 bases, leaving 9 bases not matched to a gene. This CDR3 is 14 amino acids long. CDR1 is SGHRS, CDR2 YFSETQ, per germline. The data stem from a study of cytomegalovirus exposure and HLA in healthy donors. Overall study results and limits: Earlier findings revealed that most TCR beta V segments proved productive either about 90% or about 30% of the time. According to the study, roughly 160 TCR beta chains were cytomegalovirus-associated.

The chain joins TRBV5-1 to TRBJ1-1; 8 bases line up with TRBD1. The material sequenced was PBMCs. This clonotype was obtained from a man aged 40-49 years in good health and CMV-seropositive. The DNA for the CDR3 is TGCGCCAGCAAGGGGCAGGGGGCCCTAACTGAAGCTTTCTTT. This codes for CASKGQGALTEAFF. The whole variable domain, remainder taken from reference TRBV5-1 and TRBJ1-1, is KAGVTQTPRYLIKTRGQQVTLSCSPISGHRSVSWYQQTPGQGLQFLFEYFSETQRNKGNFPGRFSGRQFSNSRSEMNVSTLELGDSALYLCASKGQGALTEAFFGQGTRLTVV.